This T cell receptor beta chain was sequenced during a study of metastatic and nonmetastatic thyroid tumors. Study at large: Thyroid patients, malignant and benign, had repertoires compared across blood and tumor or nodule tissue.

Points from the study as a whole: When malignant thyroid tumors were compared with benign nodules, TCR beta diversity was reportedly significantly higher in the malignant tumors. This held in both blood and tumor samples.

The germline CDR1 and CDR2 sequences are LGHDT and YNNKEL (reference sequence). The CDR3 covers 14 residues. Trimming took off 4 bases at V and 0 bases at J, with 9 bases between the two ends. To note about this clone: What it binds is unknown.

In the authors' methods: The study built a papillary thyroid cancer distant-metastasis classifier from CDR3 differences across clinicopathological groups. Via MiXCR, TCRdb re-called the PCR reads. None of the V and J calls come from the authors' own analysis; TCRdb made them. The table lists 50,000 or so clones, roughly 18% of them singletons, with approximately 3% in the top ten. Patients were all untreated before their thyroid surgery. The TCR was taken from a female donor with papillary thyroid cancer or a benign thyroid nodule (not recorded which). Some clones in this sample may be carry-over from other donors' samples. The chain is built from TRBV3-1 and TRBJ1-1; the D is unclear. Sequencing was carried out using blood. CDR3: CASSRQEMNTEAFF. The CDR3 bases are TGTGCCAGCAGCCGTCAGGAAATGAACACTGAAGCTTTCTTT.